The 10 T cell receptor beta chains below were found in one sample sequenced in a study of radiotherapy plus CTLA-4 blockade in lung cancer. Measured with immunoSEQ multiplex PCR; TCRdb has only the in-frame clones, and not every one. The table includes roughly 50,000 clones, about 86% detected once. This sample comprised peripheral blood, obtained from a patient treated with radiotherapy plus ipilimumab. Receptors originate from a human donor with non-small cell lung cancer that progressed on radiotherapy plus ipilimumab. Some clones in this sample may be carry-over from other donors' samples.

J is TRBJ1-5 and V is TRBV30, with 7 positions matching TRBD1. CDR3 length: 12 amino acids. Trimming took 4 bases from V and 7 from J; bases not matched to a gene: 4. Germline V lookup: CDR1 GTSNPN, CDR2 SVGIG (reference sequence). CDR3: CAWKGAGQPQHF. CDR3 sequence (DNA): TGTGCCTGGAAGGGGGCAGGGCAGCCCCAGCATTTT. Using reference TRBV30 and TRBJ1-5 for the parts outside the CDR3, the full variable domain is SQTIHQWPATLVQPVGSPLSLECTVEGTSNPNLYWYRQAAGRGLQLLFYSVGIGQISSEVPQNLSASRPQDRQFILSSKKLLLSDSGFYLCAWKGAGQPQHFGDGTRLSIL.

This sequence joins TRBV29-1 and TRBJ1-2; 8 nucleotides align to TRBD1. The J segment lost 4 bases and the V segment lost 4 bases, leaving 8 bases of the junction unmatched. Per the germline V gene, CDR1 is SQVTM and CDR2 is ANQGSEA. The CDR3 is 14 residues long. The CDR3 DNA reads as TGCAGCGTTGTTCGGGACAGGCCCGGCTATGGCTACACCTTC. Its protein is CSVVRDRPGYGYTF.

The rearrangement links TRBV7-3 to TRBJ2-5; 9 bases match TRBD2. TRBJ2-7 explains the end of the DNA better; the J call may be wrong. This CDR3 spans 15 amino acids. The germline V gene has CDR1 SGHTA and CDR2 FQGTGA. Written as DNA, the CDR3 is TGTGCCAGCAGCTTAAGAGGCGGGGGGGCTAACGAGCAGTACTTC. Protein: CASSLRGGGANEQYF.

For the CDR3, the DNA is TGTGCCAGCAGCATAACGGGAGGAGGCTACACCTTC. It is translated as CASSITGGGYTF. The rearrangement links TRBV7-2 to TRBJ1-2; D unresolved. V was cut by 5 bases and J by 8 bases, with 12 bases left in between. Germline CDR1 SGHTA, CDR2 FQGNSA. The CDR3 spans 12 residues.

The chain carries TRBV7-2 and TRBJ2-7; perhaps TRBD2 as D (6 bases). V lost 1 base, J lost 7 bases, and 11 bases lay in between. This CDR3 region has 13 residues. Germline V gives CDR1 SGHTA, CDR2 FQGNSA. The chain's CDR3 is CASSLDGAGEQYF. For the CDR3, the DNA is TGTGCCAGCAGCTTAGACGGAGCGGGTGAGCAGTACTTC.

V and J are TRBV2 and TRBJ2-3, with 10 bases aligning to TRBD2. Trimming took 6 bases from V and 2 from J; bases not matched to a gene: 5. From germline, CDR1 is SNHLY and CDR2 FYNNEI. This CDR3 is 15 amino acids long. CDR3 coding DNA: TGTGCCAGCAGCGGGACTAGCGAATTCACAGATACGCAGTATTTT. Its translation: CASSGTSEFTDTQYF.

This chain links TRBV9 with TRBJ1-2, with D perhaps matching TRBD1 (5 bases). Germline loops: CDR1 SGDLS, CDR2 YYNGEE. The CDR3 contains 12 residues. The V gene lost 6 bases and the J gene lost 1 base, with 7 bases spanning the gap. The CDR3 is CASTTDNYGYTF. The DNA for the CDR3 is TGTGCCAGCACGACAGATAACTATGGCTACACCTTC.

The chain recombines TRBV6-1 with TRBJ1-5; perhaps TRBD1 as D (5 bases). Trimming took 3 bases from V and 7 from J, leaving 16 bases between them. The CDR3 covers 15 residues. Germline assignment: CDR1 MNHNS and CDR2 SASEGT. The CDR3 loop is CASSDPGTGGQPQHF. The CDR3 DNA is TGTGCCAGCAGTGACCCAGGGACGGGGGGGCAGCCCCAGCATTTT.

This clone was seen once. This chain uses TRBV7-2 with TRBJ1-4; D not certain. The CDR3 loop spans 11 amino acids. Looked up from germline, CDR1 is SGHTA and CDR2 is FQGNSA. The V gene lost 3 bases and the J gene lost 8 bases, with 4 bases spanning the gap. CDR3 nucleotides: TGTGCCAGCAGCTTCTCCGAAAAACTGTTTTTT. Translation gives CASSFSEKLFF.

As to this clone: A read error may produce the germline difference seen at one junction end. The chain recombines TRBV11-2 with TRBJ2-7; 10 bases are a match to TRBD2. Per germline, CDR1 SGHAT and CDR2 FQNNGV. The CDR3 is made up of 12 amino acids. CDR3 DNA sequence: TGTGCCAGCAACTTAGCGGGAGGCGAGCAGTACTTC. Protein product: CASNLAGGEQYF.